One sample yielded the 27 T cell receptor beta chains listed below, sequenced in a study of blood T cell repertoires in COVID-19. The assay was immunoSEQ multiplex PCR, and TCRdb's table has in-frame clones only and misses some. The sample has 95,000 to 110,000 clones, roughly 90% seen once. The specimen was peripheral blood. These receptors originate from a human donor in a cohort sampled during active COVID-19.

V gene TRBV6-5 combines with J gene TRBJ1-1, with D unclear. The ends were cut back, 6 bases at V and 2 bases at J, with 16 bases in the middle. CDR3 size: 15 residues. Germline CDR1 reads MNHEY; CDR2 reads SVGAGI. CDR3 DNA: TGTGCCAGCAGACCATTATTTACAGTAAACACTGAAGCTTTCTTT. This gives the protein CASRPLFTVNTEAFF.

This clone has a count of ten or more. V usage is TRBV15 and J usage is TRBJ2-1, with TRBD1 identical over 7 bases. The germline CDR1 and CDR2 sequences are LNHNV and YYDKDF (reference sequence). V gave up 1 base and J gave up 0 bases; unmatched junction bases: 0. The CDR3 length is 15 residues. The CDR3 DNA reads TGTGCCACCAGCAGAGGGACAGGCTCCTACAATGAGCAGTTCTTC. Residues: CATSRGTGSYNEQFF.

The chain is built from TRBV18 and TRBJ2-7; D may be TRBD1 (5 bases). CDR1 and CDR2 from the germline V gene are KGHSH and LQKENI. V was cut by 4 bases and J by 12 bases, with 19 bases left in between. The CDR3 runs 13 residues. CDR3 protein: CASSHNWAKGLYF. As DNA, the CDR3 is TGTGCCAGCTCACACAATTGGGCAAAGGGGCTGTACTTC.

The J gene is TRBJ2-2, the V gene TRBV6-1; 14 bases are a match to TRBD2. The CDR3 runs to 20 residues. Germline loops: CDR1 MNHNS, CDR2 SASEGT. V was clipped by 4 bases and J by 1 base; unmatched bases: 11. CDR3 sequence reads: CASSAFRWGLAGVNTGELFF. The CDR3 DNA reads TGTGCCAGCAGTGCGTTCCGATGGGGACTAGCGGGAGTGAACACCGGGGAGCTGTTTTTT.

The chain carries TRBV6-6 and TRBJ1-5, with D perhaps TRBD1 (5 bases). The CDR3 runs 14 residues. The germline V gene encodes CDR1 MNHNY and CDR2 SVGAGI (reference sequence). V lost 4 bases to trimming and J lost 4 bases, with 11 bases between them. CDR3 region: CASSFTGRNQPQHF. CDR3 in DNA: TGTGCCAGCAGTTTTACAGGACGGAATCAGCCCCAGCATTTT.

V gene TRBV19 combines with J gene TRBJ2-1; D may be TRBD2 (6 bases). The CDR3 sequence is 15 residues long. Germline V CDR1 and CDR2: LNHDA, SQIVND (reference sequence). V lost 5 bases, J lost 5 bases, and 16 bases lay in between. Written as DNA, the CDR3 is TGTGCCAGTAGTTTCGGGACTTTCGGTAACAATGAGCAGTTCTTC. Translating it yields CASSFGTFGNNEQFF. The full variable domain, its missing parts supplied by reference TRBV19 and TRBJ2-1, is DGGITQSPKYLFRKEGQNVTLSCEQNLNHDAMYWYRQDPGQGLRLIYYSQIVNDFQKGDIAEGYSVSREKKESFPLTVTSAQKNPTAFYLCASSFGTFGNNEQFFGPGTRLTVL.

This chain's CDR3 is CASSSPRSSGGPTYNEQFF. CDR3 nucleotides: TGTGCCAGCAGCTCACCTCGTTCTAGCGGGGGACCCACCTACAATGAGCAGTTCTTC. The gene calls are TRBV7-2 and TRBJ2-1; TRBD2 matches at 10 bases. With 4 bases clipped from V and 2 bases from J, the junction kept 14 bases outside the gene matches. The CDR3 sequence is 19 residues long. Germline values: CDR1 SGHTA, CDR2 FQGNSA.

The chain combines TRBV7-2 with TRBJ2-4; the D is unclear. Germline CDR1 and CDR2: SGHTA and FQGNSA. Trimming stripped 7 bases from V and 6 bases from J, with 13 bases between. The length of the CDR3 is 13 residues. The CDR3 DNA is TGTGCCAGCACCCTAGAAGACCTAAACATTCAGTACTTC. Translating gives CASTLEDLNIQYF.

The rearrangement uses TRBV6-1 and TRBJ1-2; D is perhaps TRBD1 (6 bases). This CDR3 is built from 16 residues. Between the trimmed V and J ends, which lost 4 bases and 4 bases, there was a span of 19 bases. Germline assignment: CDR1 MNHNS and CDR2 SASEGT. In DNA, the CDR3 is TGTGCCAGCAGTGTAGGGATACAGGGAAACCTCTATGGCTACACCTTC. This gives the protein CASSVGIQGNLYGYTF.

The V gene is TRBV7-9, the J gene TRBJ2-7; 9 bases align to TRBD1. Looked up from germline, CDR1 is SEHNR and CDR2 is FQNEAQ (reference sequence). The CDR3 length is 14 residues. V dropped 5 bases and J dropped 2; count of bases not matched to a gene: 4. Written as DNA, the CDR3 is TGTGCCAGCAGCGGGACAGGGTATACCTACGAGCAGTACTTC. It encodes CASSGTGYTYEQYF.

The sample holds one count of this clone. V gene TRBV4-2 combines with J gene TRBJ2-1, with TRBD2 matching over 11 bases. The CDR3 extends over 19 amino acids. Germline V CDR1 and CDR2: LGHNA, YNFKEQ. V shed 0 bases and J 8 bases; nucleotides not matched to a gene: 15. The CDR3 region has the DNA TGTGCCAGCAGCCAAGAGAGGGCCTTTGGTAGCGGGGGGGTAGATGAGCAGTTCTTC. Translated: CASSQERAFGSGGVDEQFF.

V is TRBV19 and J is TRBJ1-6; D is possibly TRBD1 (5 bases). Deletions cut 5 bases from V and 8 bases from J, with 7 bases between. Germline V CDR1 and CDR2: LNHDA, SQIVND (reference sequence). CDR3 length: 12 residues. This chain's CDR3 is CASSFRDSPLHF. The CDR3 bases are TGTGCCAGTAGTTTCAGGGATTCACCCCTCCACTTT. The full variable domain, its missing parts supplied by reference TRBV19 and TRBJ1-6, is DGGITQSPKYLFRKEGQNVTLSCEQNLNHDAMYWYRQDPGQGLRLIYYSQIVNDFQKGDIAEGYSVSREKKESFPLTVTSAQKNPTAFYLCASSFRDSPLHFGNGTRLTVT.

V usage is TRBV4-3 and J usage is TRBJ2-3; D is ambiguous. The V and J ends lost 4 bases and 6 bases respectively, with 20 bases between them. CDR1 and CDR2 (germline): LGHNA, YSLEER. The CDR3 is made up of 16 amino acids. The CDR3 bases are TGCGCCAGCAGCCCAAGCATCCTCGCGGTGCTGGATACGCAGTATTTT. Translated: CASSPSILAVLDTQYF.

The gene calls are TRBV9 and TRBJ2-5; maybe TRBD1 (6 bases). V dropped 0 bases and J dropped 5 bases, with 8 bases sitting between them. In germline, CDR1 is SGDLS, CDR2 YYNGEE. The CDR3 has 13 residues. Here the CDR3 reads CASSVGQAETQYF. The CDR3 DNA is TGTGCCAGCAGCGTAGGACAGGCGGAGACCCAGTACTTC.

This rearrangement joins TRBV6-5 to TRBJ2-7; TRBD1 aligns across 10 bases. V was clipped by 7 bases and J by 2 bases; unmatched bases: 5. Germline V gene sequence: CDR1 MNHEY, CDR2 SVGAGI. The CDR3 extends over 14 amino acids. DNA of the CDR3: TGTGCCAGCACCATGACAGGGGGCCCCTACGAGCAGTACTTC. Residues: CASTMTGGPYEQYF.

The chain recombines TRBV29-1 with TRBJ1-1, with 7 bases that match TRBD1. CDR3 length: 14 residues. The germline V gene has CDR1 SQVTM and CDR2 ANQGSEA. Trimming at V came to 5 bases and at J to 3 bases, leaving 9 bases not matched to a gene. The CDR3 nucleotides are TGCAGCGTTTCCCCCCATCAGGGGGACACTGAAGCTTTCTTT. Protein product: CSVSPHQGDTEAFF.

The V call is TRBV3-1 (or the pseudogene TRBV3-2), the J call TRBJ2-7, with 9 bases matching TRBD2. The V gene end was trimmed by 1 base and the J gene end by 0 bases; junction bases not matched to a gene: 1. There are 15 residues in the CDR3. CDR1 and CDR2 (germline): LGHDT, YNNKEL (reference sequence). The DNA of the CDR3 is TGTGCCAGCAGCCAAGGACTAGCGGACTCCTACGAGCAGTACTTC. Its protein product is CASSQGLADSYEQYF.

V is TRBV9 and J is TRBJ2-1; TRBD2 matches 8 bases. With 1 base clipped from V and 6 bases from J, the junction kept 9 bases outside the gene matches. The CDR3 contains 16 residues. Germline CDR1 and CDR2: SGDLS and YYNGEE. In nucleotides, the CDR3 is TGTGCCAGCAGCGTATCGACTAGCGTGACTGTCAATGAGCAGTTCTTC. This codes for CASSVSTSVTVNEQFF.

V is TRBV10-3 and J is TRBJ1-5; D unclear. The V end lost 3 bases, the J end lost 2 bases, and 8 bases lay between the germline ends. Germline-derived CDR1 and CDR2 are ENHRY and SYGVKD. There are 14 residues in the CDR3. CDR3 loop: CAISDPRGNQPQHF. In nucleotides, the CDR3 is TGTGCCATCAGTGACCCCCGGGGCAATCAGCCCCAGCATTTT.

This clone was detected ten times or more. V gene TRBV20-1 combines with J gene TRBJ1-1, with TRBD1 matching 7 bases. Trimming removed 7 bases from V and 11 bases from J; junction bases left unmatched: 10. The CDR3 length is 11 residues. Per germline, CDR1 DFQATT and CDR2 SNEGSKA (reference sequence). CDR3 coding DNA: TGCAGTGGGAGGCGGCAGGGGGTCGCTTTCTTT. Translated: CSGRRQGVAFF.

The genes are TRBV5-8 and TRBJ1-4; D unresolved. Germline loops: CDR1 SGHTS, CDR2 YDEGEE. Trimming cost V 4 bases and J 1 base, with 8 bases left between them. CDR3 length equals 14 residues. In DNA form, the CDR3 reads TGTGCCAGCAGCCCCCAGGAAACTAATGAAAAACTGTTTTTT. Translating gives CASSPQETNEKLFF.

This clone was seen once. The gene calls are TRBV13 and TRBJ1-1; the D gene is possibly TRBD1 (5 bases). This CDR3 spans 16 amino acids. The germline V gene encodes CDR1 PRHDT and CDR2 FYEKMQ (reference sequence). Trimming removed 2 bases from V and 1 base from J, with 14 bases in between. The DNA for the CDR3 is TGTGCCAGCAGCTTATTACCAGGGATAAGGAACACTGAAGCTTTCTTT. This codes for CASSLLPGIRNTEAFF. Full variable domain (remainder filled in from reference TRBV13 and TRBJ1-1): AAGVIQSPRHLIKEKRETATLKCYPIPRHDTVYWYQQGPGQDPQFLISFYEKMQSDKGSIPDRFSAQQFSDYHSELNMSSLELGDSALYFCASSLLPGIRNTEAFFGQGTRLTVV.

V and J are TRBV4-1 and TRBJ1-3; D is possibly TRBD1 (6 bases). This CDR3 region has 13 residues. Trimming took 3 bases from V and 7 from J, leaving 10 bases between them. The germline V gene encodes CDR1 MGHRA and CDR2 YSYEKL. This CDR3 is CASSHGGRNTIYF. For the CDR3, the DNA is TGCGCCAGCAGCCATGGGGGCAGGAACACCATATATTTT.

The chain combines TRBV2 with TRBJ2-1; 8 bases fit TRBD2. Germline assignment: CDR1 SNHLY and CDR2 FYNNEI. This CDR3 is built from 14 residues. Germline trimming cut 7 bases from V and 5 bases from J; bases unmatched to any gene: 7. The CDR3 bases are TGTGCCAGCATGATGACTAGCGAGCACAATGAGCAGTTCTTC. The encoded protein is CASMMTSEHNEQFF.

V and J are TRBV30 and TRBJ1-6; D is uncertain. Germline V gene lookup returns CDR1 GTSNPN and CDR2 SVGIG (reference sequence). Between the trimmed V and J ends, which lost 2 bases and 10 bases, there was a span of 12 bases. The CDR3 extends over 13 amino acids. DNA of the CDR3: TGTGCCTGGAGTCGAGAGGGAGTCTCACCCCTCCACTTT. It yields the protein CAWSREGVSPLHF.

The rearrangement links TRBV3-1 (or the pseudogene TRBV3-2) to TRBJ2-7; D is uncertain. Germline CDR1 is LGHDT and CDR2 is YNNKEL (reference sequence). V dropped 4 bases and J dropped 2 bases, with 15 bases sitting between them. The CDR3 has 15 amino acids. CDR3 region: CASSLQQYSPYEQYF. The CDR3 nucleotides are TGTGCCAGCAGCCTTCAACAGTACTCTCCCTACGAGCAGTACTTC.

The genes are TRBV19 and TRBJ2-7; D gene unclear. V dropped 2 bases and J dropped 0 bases, with 11 bases sitting between them. This CDR3 is built from 15 residues. The germline V gene encodes CDR1 LNHDA and CDR2 SQIVND (reference sequence). The CDR3 region is CASSISAASSYEQYF. CDR3 nucleotide sequence: TGTGCCAGTAGTATAAGCGCAGCGAGCTCCTACGAGCAGTACTTC.